This T cell receptor (beta chain) was captured in a study of T cells after yellow fever vaccination. Turning to the study itself: SMART-Seq v4 Ultra Low Input prepared libraries from low-cell fractions.

This clonotype was seen at least ten times. Making TCR cDNA involved 5'RACE template switching, which added UMIs and a universal primer site. Each CDR3 protein gets one entry after TCRdb re-called the 5' RACE reads with MiXCR. The table records about 260,000 distinct CDR3 sequences, roughly 4% of them present only once. In germline, CDR1 is SGHRS, CDR2 YFSETQ. The CDR3 is 14 amino acids. The junction had 3 bases not matched to a gene; V was cut back by 0 bases and J by 5 bases. The V call is TRBV5-1, the J call TRBJ2-5; 8 bases align to TRBD1. The source material was PBMCs, sampled 15 days after the yellow fever booster vaccination. The sequence was obtained from a man in his late teens or twenties who received the YFV17D yellow fever vaccine. The CDR3 DNA is TGCGCCAGCAGCTTGGCCGGGGACAGGGAGACCCAGTACTTC. Its translation: CASSLAGDRETQYF. The complete variable domain, with remaining parts taken from reference TRBV5-1 and TRBJ2-5, reads KAGVTQTPRYLIKTRGQQVTLSCSPISGHRSVSWYQQTPGQGLQFLFEYFSETQRNKGNFPGRFSGRQFSNSRSEMNVSTLELGDSALYLCASSLAGDRETQYFGPGTRLLVL.